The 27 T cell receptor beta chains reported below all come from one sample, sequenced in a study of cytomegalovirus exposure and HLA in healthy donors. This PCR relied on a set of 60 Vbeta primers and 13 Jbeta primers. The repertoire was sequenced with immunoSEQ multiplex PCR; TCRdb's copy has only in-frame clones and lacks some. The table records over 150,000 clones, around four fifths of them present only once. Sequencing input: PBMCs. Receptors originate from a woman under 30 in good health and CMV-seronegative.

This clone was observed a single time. This chain's CDR3 is CASSTGGATDTQYF. The DNA of the CDR3 is TGTGCCAGCAGTACAGGGGGCGCAACAGATACGCAGTATTTT. V usage is TRBV5-4 and J usage is TRBJ2-3; 9 nucleotides agree with TRBD1. Germline-derived CDR1 and CDR2 are SGHNT and YYREEE (reference sequence). The CDR3 is 14 residues long. Losses at the gene ends were 5 bases for V and 3 bases for J; bases not matched to a gene: 4.

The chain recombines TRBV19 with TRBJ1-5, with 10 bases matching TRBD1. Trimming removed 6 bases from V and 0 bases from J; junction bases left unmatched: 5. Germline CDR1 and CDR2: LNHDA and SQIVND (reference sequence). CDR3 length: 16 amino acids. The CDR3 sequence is CASRTGGPYSNQPQHF. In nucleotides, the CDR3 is TGTGCCAGTAGGACAGGGGGCCCTTATAGCAATCAGCCCCAGCATTTT.

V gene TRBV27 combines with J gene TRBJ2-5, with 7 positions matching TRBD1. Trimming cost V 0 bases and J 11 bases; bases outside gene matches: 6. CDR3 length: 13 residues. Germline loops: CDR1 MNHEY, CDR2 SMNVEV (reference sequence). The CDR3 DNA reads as TGTGCCAGCAGTTTATCGAGGGGGCGAGAGCAGTACTTC. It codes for CASSLSRGREQYF.

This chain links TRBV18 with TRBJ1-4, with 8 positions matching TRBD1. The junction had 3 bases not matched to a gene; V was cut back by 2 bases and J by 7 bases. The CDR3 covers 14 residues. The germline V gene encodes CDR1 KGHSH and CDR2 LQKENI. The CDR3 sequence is CASSPDRGSEKLFF. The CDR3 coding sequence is TGTGCCAGCTCACCAGACAGGGGAAGTGAAAAACTGTTTTTT.

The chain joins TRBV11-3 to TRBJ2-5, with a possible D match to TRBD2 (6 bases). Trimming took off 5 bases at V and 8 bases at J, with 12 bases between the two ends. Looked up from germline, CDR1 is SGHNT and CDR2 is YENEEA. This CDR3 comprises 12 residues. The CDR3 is CASSVGGETQYF. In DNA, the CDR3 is TGTGCCAGCAGCGTCGGAGGGGAAACCCAGTACTTC.

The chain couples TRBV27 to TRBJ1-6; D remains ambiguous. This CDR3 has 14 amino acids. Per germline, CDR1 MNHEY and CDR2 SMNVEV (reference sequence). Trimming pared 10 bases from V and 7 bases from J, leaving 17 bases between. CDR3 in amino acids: CATRREVLNSPLHF. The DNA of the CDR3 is TGTGCCACCAGGCGCGAGGTATTGAATTCACCCCTCCACTTT.

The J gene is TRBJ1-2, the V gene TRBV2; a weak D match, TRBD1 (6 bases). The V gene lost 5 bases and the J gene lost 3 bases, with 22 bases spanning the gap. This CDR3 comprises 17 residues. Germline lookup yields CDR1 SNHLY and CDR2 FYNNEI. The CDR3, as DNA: TGTGCCAGCAGTTCGACTCAACAGGGACGGATCGACTATGGCTACACCTTC. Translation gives CASSSTQQGRIDYGYTF. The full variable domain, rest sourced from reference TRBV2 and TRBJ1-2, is EPEVTQTPSHQVTQMGQEVILRCVPISNHLYFYWYRQILGQKVEFLVSFYNNEISEKSEIFDDQFSVERPDGSNFTLKIRSTKLEDSAMYFCASSSTQQGRIDYGYTFGSGTRLTVV.

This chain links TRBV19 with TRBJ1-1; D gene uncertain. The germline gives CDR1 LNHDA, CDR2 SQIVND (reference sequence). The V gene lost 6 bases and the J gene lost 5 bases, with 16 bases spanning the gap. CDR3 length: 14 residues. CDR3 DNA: TGTGCCAGTAGCCCTCGCCCAGTGCAGACTGAAGCTTTCTTT. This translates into CASSPRPVQTEAFF.

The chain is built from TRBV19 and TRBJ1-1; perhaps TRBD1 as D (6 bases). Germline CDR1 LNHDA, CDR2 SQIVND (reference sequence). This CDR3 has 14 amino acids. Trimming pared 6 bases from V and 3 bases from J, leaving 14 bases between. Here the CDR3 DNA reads TGTGCCAGTAGGACGTTACAGGGTTACACTGAAGCTTTCTTT. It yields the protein CASRTLQGYTEAFF.

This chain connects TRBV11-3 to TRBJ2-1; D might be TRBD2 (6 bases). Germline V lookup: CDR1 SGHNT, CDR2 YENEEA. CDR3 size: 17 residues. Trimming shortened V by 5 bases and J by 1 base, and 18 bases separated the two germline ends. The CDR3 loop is CASSKDGTRGSYNEQFF. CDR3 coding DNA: TGTGCCAGCAGCAAGGACGGCACTCGGGGGTCCTACAATGAGCAGTTCTTC.

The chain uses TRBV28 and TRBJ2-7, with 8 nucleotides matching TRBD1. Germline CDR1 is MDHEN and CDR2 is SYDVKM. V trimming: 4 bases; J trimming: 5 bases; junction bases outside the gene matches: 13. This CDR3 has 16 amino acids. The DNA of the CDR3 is TGTGCCAGCAGTTCACACCGTGGACAGGGCAGGGACGAGCAGTACTTC. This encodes CASSSHRGQGRDEQYF.

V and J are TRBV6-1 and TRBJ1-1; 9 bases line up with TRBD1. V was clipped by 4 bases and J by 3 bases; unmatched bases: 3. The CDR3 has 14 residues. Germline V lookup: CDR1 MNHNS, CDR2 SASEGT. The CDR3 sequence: CASSGGTGHTEAFF. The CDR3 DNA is TGTGCCAGCAGTGGGGGGACAGGGCACACTGAAGCTTTCTTT.

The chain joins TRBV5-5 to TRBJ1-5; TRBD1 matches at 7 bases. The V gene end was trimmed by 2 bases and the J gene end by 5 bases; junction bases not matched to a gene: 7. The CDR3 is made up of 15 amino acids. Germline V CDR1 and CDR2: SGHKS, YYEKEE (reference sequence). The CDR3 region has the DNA TGTGCCAGCAGCTTTTTAACAGGGGTGGATCAGCCCCAGCATTTT. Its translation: CASSFLTGVDQPQHF.

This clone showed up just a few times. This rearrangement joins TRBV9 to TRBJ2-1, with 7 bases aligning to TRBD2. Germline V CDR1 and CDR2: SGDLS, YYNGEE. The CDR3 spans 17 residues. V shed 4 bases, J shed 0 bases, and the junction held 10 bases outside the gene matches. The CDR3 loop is CASSPGLAESSYNEQFF. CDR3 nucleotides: TGTGCCAGCAGCCCAGGGCTAGCGGAAAGCTCCTACAATGAGCAGTTCTTC.

The CDR3 DNA reads TGTGCCACAGGCCAATCAGGTTGGCAGCCCCAGCATTTT. Protein: CATGQSGWQPQHF. The V gene is TRBV28, the J gene TRBJ1-5; D unresolved. Trimming left V 10 bases short and J 7 bases short, with 17 bases between. This CDR3 has 13 residues. Germline values: CDR1 MDHEN, CDR2 SYDVKM.

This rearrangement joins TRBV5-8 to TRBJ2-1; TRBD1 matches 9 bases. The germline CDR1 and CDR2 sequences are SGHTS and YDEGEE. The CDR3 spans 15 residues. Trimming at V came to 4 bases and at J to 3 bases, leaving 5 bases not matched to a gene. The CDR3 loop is CASSPQDRGYNEQFF. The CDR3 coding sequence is TGTGCCAGCAGCCCCCAGGACAGGGGCTACAATGAGCAGTTCTTC.

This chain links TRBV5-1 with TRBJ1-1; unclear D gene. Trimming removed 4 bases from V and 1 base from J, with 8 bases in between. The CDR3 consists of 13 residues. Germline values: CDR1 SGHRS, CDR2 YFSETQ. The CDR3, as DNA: TGCGCCAGCAGCCCCGAGGGGAACACTGAAGCTTTCTTT. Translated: CASSPEGNTEAFF. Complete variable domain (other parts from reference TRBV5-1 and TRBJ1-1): KAGVTQTPRYLIKTRGQQVTLSCSPISGHRSVSWYQQTPGQGLQFLFEYFSETQRNKGNFPGRFSGRQFSNSRSEMNVSTLELGDSALYLCASSPEGNTEAFFGQGTRLTVV.

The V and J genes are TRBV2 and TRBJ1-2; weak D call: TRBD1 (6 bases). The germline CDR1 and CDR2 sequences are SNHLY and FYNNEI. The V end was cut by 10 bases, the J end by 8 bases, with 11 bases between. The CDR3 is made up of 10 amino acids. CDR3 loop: CAIGQIGYTF. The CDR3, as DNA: TGTGCCATAGGACAGATCGGCTACACCTTC.

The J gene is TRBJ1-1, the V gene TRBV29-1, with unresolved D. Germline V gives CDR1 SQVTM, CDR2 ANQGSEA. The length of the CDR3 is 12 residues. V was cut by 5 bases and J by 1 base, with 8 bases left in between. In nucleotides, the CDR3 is TGCAGCGTTTATAGCAGGAACACTGAAGCTTTCTTT. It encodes CSVYSRNTEAFF.

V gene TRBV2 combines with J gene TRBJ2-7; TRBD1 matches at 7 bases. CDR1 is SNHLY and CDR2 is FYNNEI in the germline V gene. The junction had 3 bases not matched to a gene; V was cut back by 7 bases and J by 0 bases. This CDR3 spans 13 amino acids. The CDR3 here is CASNRDSSYEQYF. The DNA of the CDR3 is TGTGCCAGCAACCGGGACAGCTCCTACGAGCAGTACTTC.

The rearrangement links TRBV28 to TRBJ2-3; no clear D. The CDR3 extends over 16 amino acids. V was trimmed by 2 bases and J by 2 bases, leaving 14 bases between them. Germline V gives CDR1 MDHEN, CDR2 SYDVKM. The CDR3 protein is CASSLSEAEHTDTQYF. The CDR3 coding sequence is TGTGCCAGCAGTTTAAGTGAGGCCGAGCACACAGATACGCAGTATTTT.

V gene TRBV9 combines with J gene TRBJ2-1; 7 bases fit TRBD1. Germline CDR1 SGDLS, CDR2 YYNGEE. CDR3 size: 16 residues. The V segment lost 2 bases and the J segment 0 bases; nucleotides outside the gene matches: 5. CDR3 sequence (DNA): TGTGCCAGCAGCGTGACAGGGTCGAGCTCCTACAATGAGCAGTTCTTC. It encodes CASSVTGSSSYNEQFF.

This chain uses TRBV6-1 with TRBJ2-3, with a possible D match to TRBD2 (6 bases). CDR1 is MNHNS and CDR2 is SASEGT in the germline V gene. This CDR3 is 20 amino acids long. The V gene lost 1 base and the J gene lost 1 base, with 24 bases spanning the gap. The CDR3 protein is CASSEVRGKGLLLRTDTQYF. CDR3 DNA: TGTGCCAGCAGTGAAGTCCGCGGGAAGGGGTTGTTACTCCGCACAGATACGCAGTATTTT.

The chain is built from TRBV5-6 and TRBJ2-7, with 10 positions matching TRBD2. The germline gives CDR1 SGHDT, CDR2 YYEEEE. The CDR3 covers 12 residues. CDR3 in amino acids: CASSLLGLAGEV. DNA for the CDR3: TGTGCCAGCAGCTTGTTGGGCCTAGCGGGAGAGGTC.

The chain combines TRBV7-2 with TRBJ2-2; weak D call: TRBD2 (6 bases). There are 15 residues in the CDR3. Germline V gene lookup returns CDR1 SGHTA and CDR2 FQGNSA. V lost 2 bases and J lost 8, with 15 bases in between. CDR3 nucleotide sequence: TGTGCCAGCAGCTTAATTGTTAGCGGATTTGGGGAGCTGTTTTTT. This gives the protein CASSLIVSGFGELFF.

CDR3 region: CASSISLGSGYEQYF. The CDR3 DNA sequence: TGTGCCAGTAGTATAAGTTTGGGCAGCGGTTACGAGCAGTACTTC. The rearrangement joins TRBV19 to TRBJ2-7, with D tentatively TRBD2 (5 bases). Germline V CDR1 and CDR2: LNHDA, SQIVND (reference sequence). The ends were cut back, 2 bases at V and 4 bases at J, with 15 bases in the middle. The CDR3 is 15 amino acids.

The CDR3 loop reads CASSQTGLAANEQFF. The DNA of the CDR3 is TGTGCCAGCAGCCAAACGGGACTAGCGGCGAATGAGCAGTTCTTC. The rearrangement links TRBV11-3 to TRBJ2-1, with 11 positions matching TRBD2. CDR1 and CDR2 from the germline V gene are SGHNT and YENEEA. The CDR3 sequence is 15 residues long. The V gene end was trimmed by 5 bases and the J gene end by 7 bases; junction bases not matched to a gene: 7.